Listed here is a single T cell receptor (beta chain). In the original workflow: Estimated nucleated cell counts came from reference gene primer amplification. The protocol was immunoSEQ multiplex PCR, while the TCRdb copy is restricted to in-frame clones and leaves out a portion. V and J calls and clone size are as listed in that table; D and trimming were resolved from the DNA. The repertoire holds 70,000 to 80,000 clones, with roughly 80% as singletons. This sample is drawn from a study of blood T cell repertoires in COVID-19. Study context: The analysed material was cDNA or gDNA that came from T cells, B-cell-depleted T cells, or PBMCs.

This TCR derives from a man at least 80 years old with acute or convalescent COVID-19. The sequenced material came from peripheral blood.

The CDR3 protein is CASSPLQGAGGYTF. In DNA, the CDR3 is TGTGCCAGCTCACCACTGCAGGGGGCAGGTGGCTACACCTTC. The rearrangement uses TRBV18 and TRBJ1-2; the match to TRBD1 covers 8 bases. The CDR3 spans 14 residues. Germline V gives CDR1 KGHSH, CDR2 LQKENI. V was pared by 1 base and J by 7 bases, with 5 bases of the junction left unmatched.